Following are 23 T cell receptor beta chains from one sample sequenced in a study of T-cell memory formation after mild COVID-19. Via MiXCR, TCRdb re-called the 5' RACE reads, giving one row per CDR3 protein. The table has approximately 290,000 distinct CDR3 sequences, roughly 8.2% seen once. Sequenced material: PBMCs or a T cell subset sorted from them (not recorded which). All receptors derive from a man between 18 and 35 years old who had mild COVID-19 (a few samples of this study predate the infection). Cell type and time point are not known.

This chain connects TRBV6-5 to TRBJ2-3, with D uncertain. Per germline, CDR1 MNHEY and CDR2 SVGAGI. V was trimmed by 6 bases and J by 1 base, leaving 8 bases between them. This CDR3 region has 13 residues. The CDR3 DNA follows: TGTGCCAGCAGCCCAGTGGGCACAGATACGCAGTATTTT. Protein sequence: CASSPVGTDTQYF.

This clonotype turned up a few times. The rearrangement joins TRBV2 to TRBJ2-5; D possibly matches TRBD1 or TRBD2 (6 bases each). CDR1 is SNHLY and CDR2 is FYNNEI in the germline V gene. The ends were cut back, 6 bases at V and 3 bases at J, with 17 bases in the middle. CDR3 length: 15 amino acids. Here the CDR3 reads CASSGRDTTKETQYF. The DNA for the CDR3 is TGTGCCAGCAGCGGGCGGGACACTACCAAAGAGACCCAGTACTTC. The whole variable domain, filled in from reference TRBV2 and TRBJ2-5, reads EPEVTQTPSHQVTQMGQEVILRCVPISNHLYFYWYRQILGQKVEFLVSFYNNEISEKSEIFDDQFSVERPDGSNFTLKIRSTKLEDSAMYFCASSGRDTTKETQYFGPGTRLLVL.

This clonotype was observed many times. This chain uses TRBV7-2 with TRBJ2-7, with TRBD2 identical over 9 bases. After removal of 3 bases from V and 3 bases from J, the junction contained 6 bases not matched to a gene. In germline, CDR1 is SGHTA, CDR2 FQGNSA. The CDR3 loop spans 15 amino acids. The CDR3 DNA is TGTGCCAGCAGCTTTAGCGGGGGACCGTTCTACGAGCAGTACGTC. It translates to CASSFSGGPFYEQYV.

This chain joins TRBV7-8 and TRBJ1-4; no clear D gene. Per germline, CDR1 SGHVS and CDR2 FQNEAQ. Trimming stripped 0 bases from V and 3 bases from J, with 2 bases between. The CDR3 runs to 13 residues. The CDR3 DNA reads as TGTGCCAGCAGCTTAGCTCCTAATGAAAAACTGTTTTTT. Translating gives CASSLAPNEKLFF.

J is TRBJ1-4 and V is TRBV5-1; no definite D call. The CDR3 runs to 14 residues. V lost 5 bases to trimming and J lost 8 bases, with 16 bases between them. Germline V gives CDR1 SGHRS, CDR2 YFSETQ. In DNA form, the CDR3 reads TGCGCCAGCAGGAACGTGTACCGGGAAGAAAAACTGTTTTTT. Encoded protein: CASRNVYREEKLFF. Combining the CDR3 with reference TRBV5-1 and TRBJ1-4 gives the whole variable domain KAGVTQTPRYLIKTRGQQVTLSCSPISGHRSVSWYQQTPGQGLQFLFEYFSETQRNKGNFPGRFSGRQFSNSRSEMNVSTLELGDSALYLCASRNVYREEKLFFGSGTQLSVL.

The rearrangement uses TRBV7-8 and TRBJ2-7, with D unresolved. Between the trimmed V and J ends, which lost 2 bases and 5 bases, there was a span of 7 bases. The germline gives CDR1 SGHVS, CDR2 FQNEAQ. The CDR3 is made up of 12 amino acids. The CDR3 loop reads CASSLSFNEQYF. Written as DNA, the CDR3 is TGTGCCAGCAGCTTATCTTTCAACGAGCAGTACTTC.

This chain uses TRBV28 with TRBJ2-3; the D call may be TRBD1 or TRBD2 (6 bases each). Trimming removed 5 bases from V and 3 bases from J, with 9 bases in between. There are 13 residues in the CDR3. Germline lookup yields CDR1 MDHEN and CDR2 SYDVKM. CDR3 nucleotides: TGTGCCAGCAGTCGCGGGACAACAGATACGCAGTATTTT. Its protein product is CASSRGTTDTQYF.

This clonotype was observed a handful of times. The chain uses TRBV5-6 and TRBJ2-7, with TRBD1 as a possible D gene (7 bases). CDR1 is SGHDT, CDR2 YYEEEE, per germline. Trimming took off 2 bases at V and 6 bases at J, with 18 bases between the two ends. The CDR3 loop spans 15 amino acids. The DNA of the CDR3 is TGTGCCAGCAGCTTTAGCCCCCAGGGGGGTATCGAGCAGTACGTC. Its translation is CASSFSPQGGIEQYV.

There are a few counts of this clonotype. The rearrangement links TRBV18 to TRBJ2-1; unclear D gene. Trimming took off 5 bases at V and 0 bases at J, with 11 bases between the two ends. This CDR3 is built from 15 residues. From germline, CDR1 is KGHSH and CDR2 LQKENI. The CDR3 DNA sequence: TGTGCCAGCTCATCGACACCGAGCTCCTACAATGAGCAGTTCTTC. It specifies CASSSTPSSYNEQFF.

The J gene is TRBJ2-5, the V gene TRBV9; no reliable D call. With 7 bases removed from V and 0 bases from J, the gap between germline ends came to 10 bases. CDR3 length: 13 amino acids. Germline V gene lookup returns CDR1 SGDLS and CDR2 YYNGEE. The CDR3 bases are TGTGCCAGCGGCAAGACGTACCAAGAGACCCAGTACTTC. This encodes CASGKTYQETQYF.

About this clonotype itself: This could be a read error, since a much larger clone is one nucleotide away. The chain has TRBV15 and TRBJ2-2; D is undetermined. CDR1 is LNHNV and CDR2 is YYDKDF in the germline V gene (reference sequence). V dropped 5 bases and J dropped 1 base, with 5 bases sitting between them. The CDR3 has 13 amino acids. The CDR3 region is CATSDMNTGELFF. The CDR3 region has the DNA TGTGCCACCAGCGACATGAACACCGGGGAGCTGTTTTTT. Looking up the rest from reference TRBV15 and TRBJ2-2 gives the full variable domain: DAMVIQNPRYQVTQFGKPVTLSCSQTLNHNVMYWYQQKSSQAPKLLFHYYDKDFNNEADTPDNFQSRRPNTSFCFLDIRSPGLGDTAMYLCATSDMNTGELFFGEGSRLTVL.

The CDR3, as DNA: TGTGCCAGCAGGTTACAGGGGTACTCCTACGAGCAGTACTTC. As protein: CASRLQGYSYEQYF. V and J are TRBV5-6 and TRBJ2-7, with 7 bases identical to TRBD1. The V and J ends lost 5 bases and 0 bases, in that order; junction bases with no gene match: 5. This CDR3 contains 14 residues. CDR1 is SGHDT, CDR2 YYEEEE, per germline.

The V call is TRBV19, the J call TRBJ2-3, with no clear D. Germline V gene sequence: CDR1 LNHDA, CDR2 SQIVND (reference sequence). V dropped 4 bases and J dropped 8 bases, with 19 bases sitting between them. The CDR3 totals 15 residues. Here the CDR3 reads CASSRYSTSLGTQYF. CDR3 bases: TGTGCCAGTAGTAGGTACAGCACCTCACTGGGTACGCAGTATTTT.

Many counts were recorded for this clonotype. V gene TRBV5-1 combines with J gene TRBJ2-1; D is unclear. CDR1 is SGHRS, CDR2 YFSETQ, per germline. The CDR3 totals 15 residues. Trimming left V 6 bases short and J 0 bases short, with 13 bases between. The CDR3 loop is CASNTGPSSYNEQFF. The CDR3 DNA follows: TGCGCCAGCAACACGGGCCCTAGCTCCTACAATGAGCAGTTCTTC.

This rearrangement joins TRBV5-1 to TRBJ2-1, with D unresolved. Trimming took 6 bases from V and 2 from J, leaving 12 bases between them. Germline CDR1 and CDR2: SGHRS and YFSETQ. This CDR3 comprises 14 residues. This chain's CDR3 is CASNPFTPYNEQFF. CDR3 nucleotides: TGCGCCAGCAACCCCTTCACCCCCTACAATGAGCAGTTCTTC.

Here the CDR3 DNA reads TGTGCCAGCAGCCCCAGTTTAGGAGGAGACTATGGCTACACCTTC. Its translation: CASSPSLGGDYGYTF. V is TRBV7-8 and J is TRBJ1-2; no clear D. With 5 bases removed from V and 3 bases from J, the gap between germline ends came to 16 bases. Germline loops: CDR1 SGHVS, CDR2 FQNEAQ. The CDR3 has 15 residues.

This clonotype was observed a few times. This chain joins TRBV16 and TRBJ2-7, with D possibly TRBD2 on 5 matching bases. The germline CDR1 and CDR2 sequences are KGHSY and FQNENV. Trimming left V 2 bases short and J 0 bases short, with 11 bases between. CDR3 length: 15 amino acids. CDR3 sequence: CASSQEGYSSYEQYV. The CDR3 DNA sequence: TGTGCCAGCAGCCAAGAGGGATACAGCTCCTACGAGCAGTACGTC.

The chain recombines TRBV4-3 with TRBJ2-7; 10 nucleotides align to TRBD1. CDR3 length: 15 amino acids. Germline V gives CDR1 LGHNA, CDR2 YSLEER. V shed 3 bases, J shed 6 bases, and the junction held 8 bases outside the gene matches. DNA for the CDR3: TGCGCCAGCAGCCAGCCCGGGACAGGGGCGGTCGAGCAGTACTTC. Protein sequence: CASSQPGTGAVEQYF.

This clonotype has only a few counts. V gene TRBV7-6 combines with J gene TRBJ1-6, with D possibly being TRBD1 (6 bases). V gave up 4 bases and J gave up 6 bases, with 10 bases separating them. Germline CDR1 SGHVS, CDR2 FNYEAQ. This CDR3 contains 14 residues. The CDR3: CASSSQGRNSPLHF. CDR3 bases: TGTGCCAGCAGCTCACAGGGTCGTAATTCACCCCTCCACTTT.

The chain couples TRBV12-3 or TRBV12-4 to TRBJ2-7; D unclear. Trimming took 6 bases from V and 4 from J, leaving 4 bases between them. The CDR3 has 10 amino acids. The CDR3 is CASRYYEQYF. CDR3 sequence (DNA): TGTGCCAGCAGGTATTACGAGCAGTACTTC.

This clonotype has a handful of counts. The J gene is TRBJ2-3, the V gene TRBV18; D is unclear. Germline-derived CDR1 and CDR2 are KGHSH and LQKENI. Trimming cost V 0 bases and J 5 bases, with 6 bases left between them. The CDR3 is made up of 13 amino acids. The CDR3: CASSPPLLDTQYF. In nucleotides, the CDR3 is TGTGCCAGCTCACCACCGCTCTTAGATACGCAGTATTTT. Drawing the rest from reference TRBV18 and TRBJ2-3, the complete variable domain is NAGVMQNPRHLVRRRGQEARLRCSPMKGHSHVYWYRQLPEEGLKFMVYLQKENIIDESGMPKERFSAEFPKEGPSILRIQQVVRGDSAAYFCASSPPLLDTQYFGPGTRLTVL.

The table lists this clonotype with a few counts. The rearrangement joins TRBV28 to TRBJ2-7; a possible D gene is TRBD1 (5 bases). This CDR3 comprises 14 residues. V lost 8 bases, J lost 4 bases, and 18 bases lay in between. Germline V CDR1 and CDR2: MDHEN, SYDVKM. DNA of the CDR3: TGTGCCAGCTGTGCGACCCCGAACAGGTACGAGCAGTACTTC. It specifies CASCATPNRYEQYF.

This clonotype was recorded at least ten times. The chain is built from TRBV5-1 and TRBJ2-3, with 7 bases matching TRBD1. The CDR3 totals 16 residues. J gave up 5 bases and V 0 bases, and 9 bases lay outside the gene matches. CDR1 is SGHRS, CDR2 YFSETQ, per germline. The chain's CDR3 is CASSLDRTGAGDTQYF. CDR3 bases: TGCGCCAGCAGCTTGGATCGTACAGGGGCGGGAGATACGCAGTATTTT.